The next 11 T cell receptor beta chains were all read from a single sample in a study of blood T cell repertoires in COVID-19. Produced via immunoSEQ multiplex PCR; TCRdb's table is partial and in-frame only. The data show some 79,000 clones, around 89% seen once. Material: peripheral blood. The receptors derive from a man between 65 and 80 years old with active or convalescent COVID-19.

The chain joins TRBV7-9 to TRBJ1-1; D is unresolved. The V end was cut by 3 bases, the J end by 0 bases, with 5 bases between. Germline V CDR1 and CDR2: SEHNR, FQNEAQ (reference sequence). This CDR3 contains 13 residues. The CDR3 bases are TGTGCCAGCAGCTTCCCAGTGAACACTGAAGCTTTCTTT. This sequence encodes CASSFPVNTEAFF.

The V gene is TRBV5-4, the J gene TRBJ2-3, with TRBD2 matching 14 bases. The CDR3 is 16 residues long. Germline V gene sequence: CDR1 SGHNT, CDR2 YYREEE (reference sequence). The V segment lost 4 bases and the J segment 6 bases; nucleotides outside the gene matches: 7. CDR3 region: CASSRGLAGGGDTQYF. CDR3 DNA sequence: TGTGCCAGCAGCCGAGGACTAGCGGGAGGAGGTGATACGCAGTATTTT.

The rearrangement links TRBV19 to TRBJ2-3; D possibly corresponds to TRBD1 (5 bases). CDR1 and CDR2 from the germline V gene are LNHDA and SQIVND (reference sequence). Trimming removed 3 bases from V and 5 bases from J, with 12 bases in between. This CDR3 region has 14 residues. CDR3 sequence: CASSINKGIDTQYF. The CDR3, as DNA: TGTGCCAGTAGTATCAATAAGGGGATAGATACGCAGTATTTT.

The V and J genes are TRBV5-1 and TRBJ1-4; 9 nucleotides align to TRBD1. Trimming at V came to 0 bases and at J to 4 bases, leaving 1 base not matched to a gene. Germline CDR1 is SGHRS and CDR2 is YFSETQ. There are 15 residues in the CDR3. The DNA of the CDR3 is TGCGCCAGCAGCTTGGAGGGACAGGGTAATGAAAAACTGTTTTTT. Its protein product is CASSLEGQGNEKLFF.

This clone came up once. The chain combines TRBV28 with TRBJ2-7, with 9 bases that match TRBD1. V was clipped by 7 bases and J by 4 bases; unmatched bases: 11. This CDR3 region has 15 residues. Per germline, CDR1 MDHEN and CDR2 SYDVKM. Here the CDR3 reads CASTPGQGKRYEQYF. CDR3 coding DNA: TGTGCCAGCACCCCGGGACAGGGAAAAAGATACGAGCAGTACTTC.

The rearrangement uses TRBV4-1 and TRBJ2-2; D is possibly TRBD2 (7 bases). The CDR3 is 17 residues long. Trimming cost V 0 bases and J 3 bases, with 14 bases left between them. Germline CDR1 MGHRA, CDR2 YSYEKL. The CDR3 region has the DNA TGCGCCAGCAGCCAAGAAGGGGGGAGGGTCGACACCGGGGAGCTGTTTTTT. Translation: CASSQEGGRVDTGELFF.

V gene TRBV15 combines with J gene TRBJ2-5; D gene unclear. CDR1 LNHNV and CDR2 YYDKDF come from the germline V gene (reference sequence). This CDR3 is 13 amino acids long. The V end lost 1 base, the J end lost 5 bases, and 8 bases lay between the germline ends. CDR3 DNA: TGTGCCACCAGCAGAGCACCCTATGAGACCCAGTACTTC. This gives the protein CATSRAPYETQYF.

V and J are TRBV27 and TRBJ2-5; 12 bases map to TRBD2. The CDR3 has 14 amino acids. Trimming at V came to 6 bases and at J to 3 bases, leaving 2 bases not matched to a gene. From germline, CDR1 is MNHEY and CDR2 SMNVEV (reference sequence). The CDR3 spells CASRRLAGEETQYF. The CDR3 DNA sequence: TGTGCCAGCAGACGACTAGCGGGAGAAGAGACCCAGTACTTC.

The CDR3 DNA reads as TGTGCCAGCTCGCAGGGGTCGCGCGAGCAGTACTTC. Translating it yields CASSQGSREQYF. The rearrangement joins TRBV27 to TRBJ2-7; tentatively, D is TRBD1 (6 bases). This CDR3 contains 12 residues. CDR1 is MNHEY, CDR2 SMNVEV, per germline (reference sequence). V lost 8 bases, J lost 6 bases, and 14 bases lay in between.

The chain joins TRBV6-5 to TRBJ1-2; 7 bases line up with TRBD1. The CDR3 is 14 amino acids. Germline assignment: CDR1 MNHEY and CDR2 SVGAGI. V gave up 3 bases and J gave up 3 bases; unmatched junction bases: 4. This CDR3 reads CASSYSDRDYGYTF. The DNA for the CDR3 is TGTGCCAGCAGTTATTCCGACAGGGACTATGGCTACACCTTC.

This chain uses TRBV6-4 with TRBJ1-1; perhaps TRBD1 as D (5 bases). This CDR3 spans 15 amino acids. Trimming cost V 6 bases and J 1 base, with 15 bases left between them. Germline V lookup: CDR1 MRHNA, CDR2 SNTAGT. The CDR3 DNA reads as TGTGCCAGCAGCCCAAATTGGGGGGAGAACACTGAAGCTTTCTTT. It codes for CASSPNWGENTEAFF.